Sequencing of this T cell receptor beta chain was carried out in a study of tumor-infiltrating lymphocytes in primary liver carcinoma. A note on this clonotype: Its target is unknown. It is unclear where the CDR3 begins or ends on the DNA, so no DNA is shown, and the CDR3 is as TCRdb lists it.

Production of TCR beta cDNA used around 460 ng total RNA together with a constant-region primer. Libraries covering TCR beta were generated through three nested multiplex PCR rounds (using a slightly modified ARM-PCR). Researchers ran the first two PCR rounds for approximately 10 cycles each with TRBV1-TRBV30 forward primers and a C-beta reverse primer. TCRdb used MiXCR to reprocess the multiplex PCR reads, holding one entry per CDR3 protein. The sample shows 90,000 to 140,000 distinct CDR3 sequences, 82% of them seen only once. The study's findings and limits: Relative to tumor region pairs, the tumor-adjacent and tumor-blood pairs showed overlap that was lower.

Joint extraction of RNA and DNA used roughly 18-34 mg of bulk tissue that was unsorted. Germline V gene lookup returns CDR1 LGHNA and CDR2 YNFKEQ. Ends included, the CDR3 has 15 residues. Sequencing input: liver tumor tissue from sampling region 3. Subset meaning: tumor region T3, left-lateral pole. This sequence was found in a man aged 35 to 55 with primary liver carcinoma and hepatitis B virus infection. This rearrangement joins TRBV4-2 to TRBJ2-1; the table names TRBD2, a call not compared with the DNA. CDR3 loop: CACSQVASGSNEQSF.